Sequencing of this T cell receptor beta chain was carried out in a study of T-cell memory formation after mild COVID-19. TCRdb independently ran MiXCR on the 5' RACE reads; one entry per CDR3 protein. Of under 450,000 distinct CDR3 sequences in the sample, less than 25% were seen once. The V gene's germline CDR1 is SNHLY and CDR2 FYNNEI. The length of the CDR3 is 14 residues. Comments on this clonotype: A read error may be the cause here, since a much bigger clone is one base away.

Sample: PBMCs or a T cell subset sorted from them (not recorded which). The gene calls are TRBV2 and TRBJ1-3; D gene unclear. The clonotype comes from an adult woman who had mild COVID-19 (a few samples of this study predate the infection). Cell type and time point are not known. CDR3 coding DNA: TGTGCCAGCAGTGATCAGAACTCTGGAAACACCACATATTTT. Protein sequence: CASSDQNSGNTTYF.